This TCR beta chain was identified during a study of identical twins. Study observations and caveats: In monozygotic twins, models underestimated the sharing of out-of-frame TCR alpha.

From germline, CDR1 is DFQATT and CDR2 SNEGSKA (reference sequence). V trimming: 3 bases; J trimming: 6 bases; junction bases outside the gene matches: 5. The CDR3 covers 13 residues. Via MiXCR, TCRdb re-called the 5' RACE reads, giving one row per CDR3 protein. The table includes a few hundred thousand distinct CDR3 sequences, roughly 15% detected once. This clonotype was seen a handful of times. Antigen unknown. This sample was shared with a second study, whose subject was yellow fever vaccine responses in identical twins.

The TCR originated in a woman aged 18 to 35 in good health. The V gene is TRBV20-1, the J gene TRBJ2-5; 9 bases map to TRBD2. Specimen: CD4+ T cells sorted from blood. CDR3 loop: CSASGREGKTQYF. CDR3 coding DNA: TGCAGTGCTAGCGGGCGGGAGGGCAAGACCCAGTACTTC.